The clone carrying this T cell receptor beta chain has a single count. The record originates from a study of blood T cell repertoires in COVID-19. Study details: Sample material is recorded as cDNA or gDNA derived from T cells, B-cell-depleted T cells, or PBMCs.

TCRdb's table, derived via immunoSEQ multiplex PCR, lists solely in-frame clones and lacks some. The data contain about 410,000 clones, about 89% of them singletons. Those enrolled in Seattle joined during active infection and were followed longitudinally afterward. The CDR3 is 13 residues long. In germline, CDR1 is MNHEY, CDR2 SVGEGT. The trim removed 4 bases at V and 8 bases at J, leaving 7 bases unmatched. The receptor was derived from a woman aged 40 to 49 with COVID-19, enrolled during active disease. The chain links TRBV6-2 or TRBV6-3 to TRBJ1-2; 7 bases map to TRBD1. Sequenced material: peripheral blood. The CDR3 bases are TGTGCCAGCAGTTCTACAGGGGTTCGGGGCTACACCTTC. Protein: CASSSTGVRGYTF.